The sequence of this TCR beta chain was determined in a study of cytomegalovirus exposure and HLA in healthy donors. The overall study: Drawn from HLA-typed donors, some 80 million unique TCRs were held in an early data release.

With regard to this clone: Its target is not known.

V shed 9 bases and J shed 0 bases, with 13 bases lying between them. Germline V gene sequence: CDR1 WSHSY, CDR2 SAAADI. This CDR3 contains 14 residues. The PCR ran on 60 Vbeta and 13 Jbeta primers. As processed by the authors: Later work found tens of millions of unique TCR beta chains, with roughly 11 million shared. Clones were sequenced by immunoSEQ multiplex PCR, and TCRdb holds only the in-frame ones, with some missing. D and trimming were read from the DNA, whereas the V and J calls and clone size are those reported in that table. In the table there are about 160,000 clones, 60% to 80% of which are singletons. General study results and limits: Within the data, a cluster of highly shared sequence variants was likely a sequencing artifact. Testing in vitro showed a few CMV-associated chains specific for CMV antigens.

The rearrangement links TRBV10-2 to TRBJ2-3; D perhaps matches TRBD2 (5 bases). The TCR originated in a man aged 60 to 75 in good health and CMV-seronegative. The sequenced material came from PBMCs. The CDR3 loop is CASSSAESTDTQYF. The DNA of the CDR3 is TGCGCCAGTTCTTCAGCGGAGAGCACAGATACGCAGTATTTT.